The clone carrying this TCR beta chain was seen only a few times. Primers used in a second PCR of about 7 to 12 cycles were a sample-barcoded 5' primer and a J-beta primer mix. MiXCR was run by TCRdb on the 5' RACE reads, yielding one entry per CDR3 protein. The sample lists about 1.8 million distinct CDR3 sequences, around 48% occurring once. The data were taken from a study of blood T cells in healthy people across ages. CDR1 SGDLS and CDR2 YYNGEE come from the germline V gene. The V end lost 3 bases, the J end lost 6 bases, and 14 bases lay between the germline ends. This CDR3 has 14 residues. The chain joins TRBV9 to TRBJ2-3, with no clear D. The sequencing sample was made of blood. The source of this sequence is a woman aged 40 to 50 in good health. DNA of the CDR3: TGTGCCAGCAGCGCCCGCGTAGGTAGGGATACGCAGTATTTT. This encodes CASSARVGRDTQYF.